These T cell receptor beta chains were read from a single sample in a study of regulatory T cells in long-lasting Graves disease. TCRdb ran MiXCR on the multiplex PCR reads and lists one entry per CDR3 protein. This sample has approximately 400,000 distinct CDR3 sequences, with approximately 25% found just once. Sequencing used peripheral blood mononuclear cells (PBMCs), obtained when the disease was refractory, from a patient treated with antithyroid drugs. The source is a woman aged 35 to 49 with Graves disease. Each CDR3 is given with its conserved first and last residue. The order of the fields is V gene, clone size, J gene, CDR3 length, D gene, CDR3 protein, CDR3 DNA. The D gene is left open where the match is weak. Clone size is shown for a subset of rows, as once, few, many or a class of expanded clone.

TRBV2,many,TRBJ2-7,13,TRBD1,CASSRQGPYEQYF,TGTGCCAGCTCGCGACAGGGTCCCTACGAGCAGTACTTC
TRBV28,many,TRBJ1-3,17,NA,CASSPLDKTRSGNTIYF,TGTGCCAGCAGCCCCCTCGACAAAACCCGCTCTGGAAACACCATATATTTT
TRBV5-1,NA,TRBJ2-5,14,NA,CASSASDSQETQYF,TGCGCCAGCAGCGCGTCGGACAGCCAAGAGACCCAGTACTTC
TRBV28,many,TRBJ1-4,15,NA,CASSRTRGGNEKLFF,TGTGCCAGCAGTAGAACGAGGGGAGGGAATGAAAAACTGTTTTTT
TRBV6-2/TRBV6-3,many,TRBJ2-4,15,TRBD1,CASSRDRGAKNIQYF,TGTGCCAGCAGTCGGGACAGGGGTGCCAAAAACATTCAGTACTTC
TRBV5-6,once,TRBJ1-4,14,NA,CVSSWTPTNEKLFF,TGTGTCAGCAGTTGGACACCGACTAATGAAAAACTGTTTTTT
TRBV2,many,TRBJ1-4,10,NA,CASSYEKLFF,TGTGCCAGCAGTTATGAAAAACTGTTTTTT
TRBV16,NA,TRBJ1-5,16,TRBD1,CASSRQGTAGNQPQHF,TGTGCCAGCAGCAGACAGGGAACCGCGGGCAATCAGCCCCAGCATTTT
TRBV4-1,once,TRBJ2-7,16,NA,CASSHGPGRPSYEQYF,TGCGCCAGCAGCCACGGGCCGGGACGCCCCTCCTACGAGCAGTACTTC
TRBV19,few,TRBJ1-2,16,NA,CASSISFGQGGDGYTF,TGTGCCAGTAGTATCTCCTTCGGGCAGGGTGGCGATGGCTACACCTTC
TRBV20-1,few,TRBJ1-1,14,NA,CSAREAGRTTEAFF,TGCAGTGCTAGAGAGGCTGGCAGGACCACTGAAGCTTTCTTT
TRBV7-8,NA,TRBJ2-2,19,TRBD2,CASSLWVTSGSPDTGELFF,TGTGCCAGCAGCTTATGGGTTACTAGCGGGAGCCCGGACACCGGGGAGCTGTTTTTT
TRBV28,many,TRBJ1-6,14,TRBD1,CASSFRGGRSPLHF,TGTGCCAGCAGTTTTAGAGGGGGCCGGTCACCCCTCCACTTT
TRBV7-8,NA,TRBJ1-6,15,TRBD1,CASSSTDRGSSPLHF,TGTGCCAGCAGCTCAACCGACAGGGGGAGTTCACCCCTCCACTTT
TRBV14,many,TRBJ2-7,12,NA,CASSHGGGEQYF,TGTGCCAGCAGCCACGGAGGTGGCGAGCAGTACTTC
TRBV7-8,many,TRBJ2-6,17,TRBD1,CASKADRVGSGANVLTF,TGTGCCAGCAAGGCGGACAGGGTCGGCTCTGGGGCCAACGTCCTGACTTTC
TRBV30,NA,TRBJ2-1,15,NA,CAWSRWDPPYNEQFF,TGTGCCTGGAGCAGGTGGGATCCCCCTTACAATGAGCAGTTCTTC
TRBV28,many,TRBJ1-5,16,NA,CASRGPHTGGNQPQHF,TGTGCTAGCCGAGGTCCCCACACTGGGGGCAATCAGCCCCAGCATTTT
TRBV25-1,NA,TRBJ2-5,15,TRBD1,CASSAPTGVTKTQYF,TGTGCCAGCAGTGCCCCGACAGGGGTCACGAAGACCCAGTACTTC
TRBV28,NA,TRBJ1-5,16,NA,CASLTGSSRGNQPQHF,TGTGCCAGCCTTACAGGCTCCTCACGGGGCAATCAGCCCCAGCATTTT
TRBV6-1,many,TRBJ1-6,17,NA,CASSTRWMGGNNSPLHF,TGTGCCAGCAGTACCCGGTGGATGGGAGGGAATAATTCACCCCTCCACTTT
TRBV19,NA,TRBJ1-1,12,NA,CASNQGWPGAFF,TGTGCCAGTAATCAGGGGTGGCCCGGCGCTTTCTTT
TRBV11-2,few,TRBJ2-6,15,NA,CASSLKGIGANVLTF,TGTGCCAGCAGCTTGAAGGGGATCGGGGCCAACGTCCTGACTTTC
TRBV6-1,many,TRBJ1-4,16,NA,CASSTYKSRGNEKLFF,TGTGCCAGCAGCACTTACAAGAGTCGTGGGAATGAAAAACTGTTTTTT
TRBV5-4,NA,TRBJ2-4,14,NA,CASSLSRQGGIQYF,TGTGCCAGCAGCTTGAGTAGACAGGGAGGGATTCAGTACTTC
TRBV29-1,NA,TRBJ2-3,13,TRBD1,CSAATGTGSTQYF,TGCAGCGCCGCGACCGGGACAGGGTCCACGCAGTATTTT
TRBV7-3,many,TRBJ1-1,14,NA,CASSPNRQLPEAFF,TGTGCCAGCAGCCCCAACAGACAACTTCCTGAAGCTTTCTTT
TRBV11-2,many,TRBJ2-7,13,NA,CASSLDYSSEQYF,TGTGCCAGCAGCTTGGACTATTCCTCCGAGCAGTACTTC
TRBV11-2,many,TRBJ1-1,12,NA,CASSFQGNEAFF,TGTGCCAGCAGCTTTCAGGGGAATGAAGCTTTCTTT
TRBV15,few,TRBJ1-5,13,NA,CATSRSGTQPQHF,TGTGCCACCAGCAGATCAGGTACTCAGCCCCAGCATTTT
TRBV24-1,NA,TRBJ1-5,18,NA,CATSAEKGGDYSNQPQHF,TGTGCCACCAGTGCGGAGAAGGGGGGCGACTATAGCAATCAGCCCCAGCATTTT
TRBV7-3,NA,TRBJ2-7,17,NA,CASSLITRGQRSYEQYF,TGTGCCAGCAGCTTAATCACCCGCGGACAGCGTTCCTACGAGCAGTACTTC
TRBV15,many,TRBJ2-7,15,TRBD2,CATNTKVSGSGEQYF,TGTGCCACAAATACAAAGGTTAGCGGGAGTGGTGAGCAGTACTTC
TRBV7-2,once,TRBJ2-7,14,NA,CASSLGISPASQYF,TGTGCCAGCAGCTTGGGCATAAGTCCTGCAAGTCAGTACTTC
TRBV5-1,NA,TRBJ1-3,16,NA,CASSLKPGNSGNTIYF,TGCGCCAGCAGCTTGAAACCAGGGAACTCTGGAAACACCATATATTTT
TRBV25-1,many,TRBJ2-7,14,NA,CASSEVGEDIKQYF,TGTGCCAGCAGTGAAGTGGGAGAAGACATAAAGCAGTACTTC
TRBV27,NA,TRBJ2-6,15,NA,CASSAVDSGANVLTF,TGTGCCAGCAGTGCCGTGGACTCTGGGGCCAACGTCCTGACTTTC
TRBV29-1,NA,TRBJ2-7,12,NA,CSVHAGIEEQYF,TGCAGCGTCCATGCAGGGATTGAGGAGCAGTACTTC
TRBV20-1,NA,TRBJ2-1,15,TRBD2,CSATGLAGVWNEQFF,TGCAGTGCTACCGGACTAGCGGGAGTCTGGAATGAGCAGTTCTTC
TRBV24-1,few,TRBJ2-7,15,TRBD2,CATMLAGVGSYEQYF,TGTGCCACCATGCTAGCGGGAGTGGGCTCCTACGAGCAGTACTTC
TRBV7-6,many,TRBJ2-7,12,TRBD1,CASSSTGVEQYF,TGTGCCAGCAGCTCTACAGGGGTCGAGCAGTACTTC
TRBV29-1,many,TRBJ1-2,13,TRBD1,CSVGDREFYGYTF,TGCAGCGTTGGGGACAGGGAGTTTTATGGCTACACCTTC
TRBV11-2,many,TRBJ1-6,13,NA,CASSLVPFSPLHF,TGTGCCAGCAGCTTAGTTCCCTTTTCACCCCTCCACTTT